These T cell receptor beta chains were read from a single sample in a study of blood T cell repertoires in COVID-19. TCRdb's table, derived via immunoSEQ multiplex PCR, lists solely in-frame clones and lacks some. The table shows some 200,000 clones, with 80% to 90% occurring only once. Sequencing was done on a sample of PBMCs or T cells enriched from blood (not recorded which). These receptors all come from a woman aged 40 to 50 with acute COVID-19. The CDR3 runs from the conserved cysteine through the conserved F or W. Each record gives: J gene, D gene, clone size, V gene, CDR3 DNA, CDR3 protein. A D gene is named only where the DNA matches it firmly. Clone size is not always given. Where it is, it says once, few, many or a class for expanded clones.

j_gene: TRBJ2-3; d_gene: NA; abundance: NA; v_gene: TRBV5-1; CDR3nt: TGCGCCAGCAGTGGGGGGGCCCAAGATACGCAGTATTTT; CDR3aa: CASSGGAQDTQYF
j_gene: TRBJ1-6; d_gene: NA; abundance: NA; v_gene: TRBV12-3/TRBV12-4; CDR3nt: TGTGCCAGCACCCTCTCCGGGAGTTCACCCCTCCACTTT; CDR3aa: CASTLSGSSPLHF
j_gene: TRBJ1-2; d_gene: NA; abundance: NA; v_gene: TRBV7-6; CDR3nt: TGTGCCAGCAGCCAGACAGCTTCCCACTATGGCTACACCTTC; CDR3aa: CASSQTASHYGYTF
j_gene: TRBJ2-2; d_gene: NA; abundance: NA; v_gene: TRBV5-1; CDR3nt: TGCGCCAGCAGCCTGGTAGGGGTCGGGGAGCTGTTTTTT; CDR3aa: CASSLVGVGELFF
j_gene: TRBJ2-7; d_gene: NA; abundance: NA; v_gene: TRBV14; CDR3nt: TGTGCCAGCAGCCAAGTAGGAGGGGGCAACGAGCAGTACTTC; CDR3aa: CASSQVGGGNEQYF
j_gene: TRBJ1-1; d_gene: NA; abundance: NA; v_gene: TRBV27; CDR3nt: TGTGCCAGCAGTTTATTGAGTACCAGGGGGAACACTGAAGCTTTCTTT; CDR3aa: CASSLLSTRGNTEAFF
j_gene: TRBJ2-1; d_gene: NA; abundance: NA; v_gene: TRBV13; CDR3nt: TGTGCCAGCAGCTTAGGTAGGGGGGGCCAGAACAATGAGCAGTTCTTC; CDR3aa: CASSLGRGGQNNEQFF
j_gene: TRBJ2-1; d_gene: TRBD1; abundance: NA; v_gene: TRBV7-9; CDR3nt: TGTGCCAGCATCCCACATAGGGCCCGGGACAGGGTATCGGTTGATGAGCAGTTCTTC; CDR3aa: CASIPHRARDRVSVDEQFF
j_gene: TRBJ1-4; d_gene: NA; abundance: once; v_gene: TRBV7-9; CDR3nt: TGTGCCAGCAGCTTAGGTGGCCACGTGGATGAAAAACTGTTTTTT; CDR3aa: CASSLGGHVDEKLFF
j_gene: TRBJ2-7; d_gene: NA; abundance: NA; v_gene: TRBV6-6; CDR3nt: TGTGCCAGCAGTACAGCCAGCTCCTACGAGCAGTACTTC; CDR3aa: CASSTASSYEQYF
j_gene: TRBJ2-1; d_gene: TRBD2; abundance: NA; v_gene: TRBV19; CDR3nt: TGTGCCAGTAGTATTTCGGGGGGGGAGCAGTTCTTC; CDR3aa: CASSISGGEQFF